This is a list of T cell receptor beta chains from one sample in a study of shared T cell receptors in the human thymus. Here immunoSEQ multiplex PCR was the method, and the copy in TCRdb shows in-frame clones only, minus some. In the table there are just under 550,000 clones, around 78% of which are singletons. The sample was also linked to a second study, of human thymus T cells.

The sequenced sample was thymocytes. Receptors were obtained from a boy under three years old with a congenital heart defect. The CDR3 runs from the conserved cysteine through the conserved F or W. The order of the fields is J gene, D gene, V gene, clone size, CDR3 DNA, CDR3 protein. A D gene is named only where the DNA matches it firmly. Rows may omit the clone size; those that give it use once, few, many or a size class.

J gene: TRBJ1-5; D gene: TRBD1; V gene: TRBV6-6; clone size: once; CDR3 DNA: TGTGCCAGCACCCCGACAGAGACAGGGGACAATCAGCCCCAGCATTTT; CDR3 protein: CASTPTETGDNQPQHF
J gene: TRBJ2-2; D gene: .; V gene: TRBV5-6; clone size: .; CDR3 DNA: TGTGCCAGCAGCAGAGGGACTTTATATGGCACCGGGGAGCTGTTTTTT; CDR3 protein: CASSRGTLYGTGELFF
J gene: TRBJ2-2; D gene: .; V gene: TRBV6-5; clone size: .; CDR3 DNA: TGTGCCAGCAGTCCAGGGGCCGGGGAGCTGTTTTTT; CDR3 protein: CASSPGAGELFF
J gene: TRBJ2-2; D gene: TRBD2; V gene: TRBV6-1; clone size: .; CDR3 DNA: TGTGCCAGCAGTGAGACTAGCGGGAGGAGGAACACCGGGGAGCTGTTTTTT; CDR3 protein: CASSETSGRRNTGELFF
J gene: TRBJ2-7; D gene: TRBD1; V gene: TRBV6-1; clone size: .; CDR3 DNA: TGTGCCAGCAGAAGGACAGGGGCGCAGTACGAGCAGTACTTC; CDR3 protein: CASRRTGAQYEQYF
J gene: TRBJ2-3; D gene: TRBD2; V gene: TRBV5-1; clone size: .; CDR3 DNA: TGCGCCAGCAGCTTGGCCGGGGCTAGCGGGAGGCGCACAGATACGCAGTATTTT; CDR3 protein: CASSLAGASGRRTDTQYF
J gene: TRBJ1-3; D gene: TRBD1; V gene: TRBV11-1; clone size: .; CDR3 DNA: TGTGCCAGCAGGGGACAGGGCGAAAACACCATATATTTT; CDR3 protein: CASRGQGENTIYF
J gene: TRBJ2-5; D gene: TRBD1; V gene: TRBV2; clone size: .; CDR3 DNA: TGTGCCAGCAGTCTCGACAGGGCTCAGACCCAGTACTTC; CDR3 protein: CASSLDRAQTQYF
J gene: TRBJ1-2; D gene: .; V gene: TRBV29-1; clone size: .; CDR3 DNA: TGCAGCGTTGAGGCGGGGACCTATGGCTACACCTTC; CDR3 protein: CSVEAGTYGYTF
J gene: TRBJ1-3; D gene: TRBD1; V gene: TRBV4-3; clone size: .; CDR3 DNA: TGCGCCAGCAGCCAAGAAGAGGGGGACAGGGGCTCTGGAAACACCATATATTTT; CDR3 protein: CASSQEEGDRGSGNTIYF
J gene: TRBJ2-7; D gene: .; V gene: TRBV11-2; clone size: .; CDR3 DNA: TGTGCCAGCAGCTTATCTAGCGCCTACTCCTACGAGCAGTACTTC; CDR3 protein: CASSLSSAYSYEQYF
J gene: TRBJ2-5; D gene: .; V gene: TRBV6-5; clone size: few; CDR3 DNA: TGTGCCAGCAGTTACTCGTCCTCCCCTTCGGGGACCCAGTACTTC; CDR3 protein: CASSYSSSPSGTQYF
J gene: TRBJ1-1; D gene: TRBD1; V gene: TRBV6-5; clone size: few; CDR3 DNA: TGTGCCAGCAGTTATACCCGGGACAGGACGAACACTGAAGCTTTCTTT; CDR3 protein: CASSYTRDRTNTEAFF
J gene: TRBJ2-1; D gene: .; V gene: TRBV7-9; clone size: once; CDR3 DNA: TGTGCCAGCAGCCTGCCGGGATTTAGGTTCTTC; CDR3 protein: CASSLPGFRFF
J gene: TRBJ1-2; D gene: .; V gene: TRBV6-1; clone size: .; CDR3 DNA: TGTGCCAGCAGCGTCTCCCAGGGGCACTATGGCTACACCTTC; CDR3 protein: CASSVSQGHYGYTF
J gene: TRBJ1-1; D gene: .; V gene: TRBV14; clone size: .; CDR3 DNA: TGTGCCAGCAGCCAAGGGGTAACCGGGGGGAACACTGAAGCTTTCTTT; CDR3 protein: CASSQGVTGGNTEAFF
J gene: TRBJ1-1; D gene: .; V gene: TRBV18; clone size: few; CDR3 DNA: TGTGCCAGCTCACCATCGCGCCCCTTTGTCACTGAAGCTTTCTTT; CDR3 protein: CASSPSRPFVTEAFF
J gene: TRBJ2-3; D gene: .; V gene: TRBV29-1; clone size: .; CDR3 DNA: TGCAGCGTTGTGTCGGTCCATAGCACAGATACGCAGTATTTT; CDR3 protein: CSVVSVHSTDTQYF
J gene: TRBJ1-5; D gene: .; V gene: TRBV4-2; clone size: .; CDR3 DNA: TGTGCCAGCAGCCAAGATGGGGCAGCCAACAATCAGCCCCAGCATTTT; CDR3 protein: CASSQDGAANNQPQHF
J gene: TRBJ1-5; D gene: .; V gene: TRBV6-5; clone size: .; CDR3 DNA: TGTGCCAGCAGCCAGGGCAGACCCCCAGGGCCCCAGCATTTT; CDR3 protein: CASSQGRPPGPQHF
J gene: TRBJ2-7; D gene: TRBD1; V gene: TRBV15; clone size: .; CDR3 DNA: TGTGCCACCAGCGAGGACAGGGAGGTTTACGAGCAGTACTTC; CDR3 protein: CATSEDREVYEQYF
J gene: TRBJ1-5; D gene: .; V gene: TRBV6-5; clone size: .; CDR3 DNA: TGTGCCAGCAGCGAGACGGGGTTTCGCAATCAGCCCCAGCATTTT; CDR3 protein: CASSETGFRNQPQHF
J gene: TRBJ2-5; D gene: TRBD1; V gene: TRBV7-2; clone size: once; CDR3 DNA: TGTGCCAGCAGCTCTGAACCCGAGGACAGGGGACAAGAGACCCAGTACTTC; CDR3 protein: CASSSEPEDRGQETQYF
J gene: TRBJ2-1; D gene: TRBD2; V gene: TRBV4-3; clone size: once; CDR3 DNA: TGCGCCAGCGCCCCTAGCGGGAGGACATTCTACAATGAGCAGTTCTTC; CDR3 protein: CASAPSGRTFYNEQFF
J gene: TRBJ2-5; D gene: .; V gene: TRBV7-2; clone size: .; CDR3 DNA: TGTGCCAGCAGTCGCAGGGGGGACGGGGAATTGACCCAGTACTTC; CDR3 protein: CASSRRGDGELTQYF
J gene: TRBJ2-7; D gene: .; V gene: TRBV10-3; clone size: .; CDR3 DNA: TGTGCCATCAGTGAGACCGGTCATTACGAGCAGTACTTC; CDR3 protein: CAISETGHYEQYF
J gene: TRBJ1-4; D gene: .; V gene: TRBV5-6; clone size: .; CDR3 DNA: TGTGCCAGCAGCCCACAGGACAGAAGTAATGAAAAACTGTTTTTT; CDR3 protein: CASSPQDRSNEKLFF
J gene: TRBJ1-2; D gene: .; V gene: TRBV19; clone size: .; CDR3 DNA: TGTGCCAGTACCCCTTACCGGGTTCCCCTTAACTATGGCTACACCTTC; CDR3 protein: CASTPYRVPLNYGYTF
J gene: TRBJ2-3; D gene: .; V gene: TRBV10-3; clone size: .; CDR3 DNA: TGTGCCATCAGTGAGCGGGTTACAGGGCTGCAGTATTTT; CDR3 protein: CAISERVTGLQYF
J gene: TRBJ2-7; D gene: TRBD2; V gene: TRBV7-3; clone size: .; CDR3 DNA: TGTGCCAGCAGCTTAAATACAAGCGGGAGGTGGGGGGAGCAGTACTTC; CDR3 protein: CASSLNTSGRWGEQYF
J gene: TRBJ2-3; D gene: .; V gene: TRBV25-1; clone size: .; CDR3 DNA: TGTGCCAGCAGTGGGCACGGGATCCACACAGATACGCAGTATTTT; CDR3 protein: CASSGHGIHTDTQYF
J gene: TRBJ2-3; D gene: .; V gene: TRBV30; clone size: .; CDR3 DNA: TGTGCCTGGAGTGTCCCGGGGGAATCCCCAGATACGCAGTATTTT; CDR3 protein: CAWSVPGESPDTQYF
J gene: TRBJ2-1; D gene: TRBD2; V gene: TRBV9; clone size: few; CDR3 DNA: TGTGCCAGCAGCGCGGGGGGGGACGACGATGAGCAGTTCTTC; CDR3 protein: CASSAGGDDDEQFF
J gene: TRBJ2-2; D gene: .; V gene: TRBV2; clone size: .; CDR3 DNA: TGTGCCAGTGATGGGGCAGGGACGAACACCGGGGAGCTGTTTTTT; CDR3 protein: CASDGAGTNTGELFF
J gene: TRBJ1-4; D gene: TRBD1; V gene: TRBV27; clone size: .; CDR3 DNA: TGTGCCAGCAGTGCATCACAGGGGGAAGGGGAAAAACTGTTTTTT; CDR3 protein: CASSASQGEGEKLFF
J gene: TRBJ2-7; D gene: TRBD2; V gene: TRBV5-8; clone size: once; CDR3 DNA: TGTGCCAGCAGCTTGGAGCGGGAGCCCGGCGAGCAGTACTTC; CDR3 protein: CASSLEREPGEQYF
J gene: TRBJ1-1; D gene: .; V gene: TRBV28; clone size: few; CDR3 DNA: TGTGCCAGCAGTTCCCCAGACAAGACTGAAGCTTTCTTT; CDR3 protein: CASSSPDKTEAFF
J gene: TRBJ2-2; D gene: TRBD2; V gene: TRBV27; clone size: .; CDR3 DNA: TGTGCCAGCAGCTCCCTCTTGGGGGGGTCGGACACCGGGGAGCTGTTTTTT; CDR3 protein: CASSSLLGGSDTGELFF
J gene: TRBJ1-2; D gene: .; V gene: TRBV18; clone size: few; CDR3 DNA: TGTGCCAGCTCACCACCCCAATCAGGGCCCGCTAACTATGGCTACACCTTC; CDR3 protein: CASSPPQSGPANYGYTF